The entry below gives a single T cell receptor (beta chain) sequence along with its context. No antigen is known for it. Trimming left V 5 bases short and J 5 bases short, with 13 bases between. Germline V gives CDR1 SGHAT, CDR2 FQNNGV. The CDR3 loop spans 14 amino acids. This specimen comes from a study of T cell repertoires in cytomegalovirus infection. Study background: HLA-B-restricted CMV epitopes that are well studied were used alongside recently identified HLA-C-restricted ones. Indicated by public TCR beta signatures were CMV infection and matching HLA type.

The study, taken as a whole, reports: CMV-specific HLA-C-restricted TCR beta clonotypes dominated the ex vivo response.

TCRdb reanalysed the reads using MiXCR and keeps one entry per CDR3 protein. The table includes fewer than 900,000 distinct CDR3 sequences, 25% to 35% detected once. The chain links TRBV11-2 to TRBJ2-4; TRBD2 is a possible D gene (6 bases). The clonotype was recovered from a human donor in good health (CMV status not recorded). Some clones in this sample may be carry-over from other donors' samples. The sample was cultured CD8+ T cells from PBMCs, taken from culture after CMV antigen stimulation. The chain's CDR3 is CASSPWRGQNIQYF. The CDR3 bases are TGTGCCAGCAGCCCCTGGCGGGGACAAAACATTCAGTACTTC.